This entry is about one T cell receptor beta chain. Its specificity is unknown. V shed 3 bases, J shed 4 bases, and the junction held 5 bases outside the gene matches. The CDR3 has 15 residues. Germline CDR1 is MDHEN and CDR2 is SYDVKM. This record belongs to a study of beta chain features in type 1 diabetes. On the study more broadly: Age, gender, cell numbers and subset yield matched between patients and controls. Findings of the study overall: Possibly, sequencing cDNA over-represented cells that had high TCR expression levels. Possible PCR preference for shorter templates applied equally to patients and controls.

Reverse transcribing all isolated RNA meant expressed TCRB transcripts were sequenced. TCRdb's table, derived via immunoSEQ multiplex PCR, lists solely in-frame clones and lacks some. The sample lists fewer than 900,000 clones; roughly 15% were seen once. Central memory, naive, regulatory and stem cell-like memory CD4+ cells were sorted by CD45RO/CCR7/CD25/CD127/CD95/CD27. Sequencing was performed on naive CD4+ T cells from blood. This sequence was found in a woman between 18 and 29 years old in good health. The V call is TRBV28, the J call TRBJ2-3; 9 nucleotides match TRBD2. CDR3 region: CASSFWREGPDTQYF. The CDR3, as DNA: TGTGCCAGCAGTTTTTGGCGGGAGGGCCCAGATACGCAGTATTTT.